The 8 T cell receptor beta chains reported below all come from one sample, sequenced in a study of blood T cell repertoires in COVID-19. Sequencing used immunoSEQ multiplex PCR; TCRdb keeps in-frame clones, though not all of them. The sample includes more than 300,000 clones, roughly 90% seen only once; the top ten take under 6.5%. The sample taken for sequencing was peripheral blood. The receptors here all came from a young man who had recovered from COVID-19.

This clone was detected only a few times. The genes are TRBV14 and TRBJ1-5, with 7 bases fitting TRBD1. Germline-derived CDR1 and CDR2 are SGHDN and FVKESK. Trimming removed 4 bases from V and 5 bases from J; junction bases left unmatched: 11. The CDR3 is 16 amino acids. CDR3 loop: CASSPSQGERDQPQHF. For the CDR3, the DNA is TGTGCCAGCAGCCCCAGTCAGGGGGAAAGGGATCAGCCCCAGCATTTT.

V is TRBV19 and J is TRBJ1-1; 10 bases are a match to TRBD1. CDR1 and CDR2 (germline): LNHDA, SQIVND (reference sequence). The trim removed 10 bases at V and 4 bases at J, leaving 3 bases unmatched. The CDR3 spans 12 residues. The CDR3 is CATRQGATEAFF. The CDR3 DNA is TGTGCCACTCGACAGGGGGCCACTGAAGCTTTCTTT.

The chain carries TRBV28 and TRBJ1-2; the match to TRBD1 covers 7 bases. Trimming cost V 5 bases and J 0 bases; bases outside gene matches: 9. There are 16 residues in the CDR3. Looked up from germline, CDR1 is MDHEN and CDR2 is SYDVKM. The CDR3 nucleotides read TGTGCCAGCAGTGAAACGGGACAGAGAGCTAACTATGGCTACACCTTC. Translated: CASSETGQRANYGYTF.

The CDR3 nucleotides are TGTGCCAGCAGTGAATTTTCGATGACAGCGATGAACACTGAAGCTTTCTTT. It encodes CASSEFSMTAMNTEAFF. V is TRBV25-1 and J is TRBJ1-1; tentatively, D is TRBD1 (5 bases). The CDR3 is 17 residues long. V was clipped by 1 base and J by 0 bases, with 15 bases between them. The V gene's germline CDR1 is MGHDK and CDR2 SYGVNS.

The J gene is TRBJ1-1, the V gene TRBV2; TRBD1 matches 7 bases. The germline V gene has CDR1 SNHLY and CDR2 FYNNEI. V shed 6 bases, J shed 1 base, and the junction held 8 bases outside the gene matches. The CDR3 length is 15 residues. The chain's CDR3 is CASRQGSLQNTEAFF. CDR3 nucleotides: TGTGCCAGCAGACAGGGGTCCCTTCAGAACACTGAAGCTTTCTTT.

The chain couples TRBV7-9 to TRBJ1-1; 11 bases map to TRBD1. V lost 4 bases, J lost 4 bases, and 5 bases stayed unmatched. The germline V gene encodes CDR1 SEHNR and CDR2 FQNEAQ (reference sequence). The length of the CDR3 is 15 residues. The CDR3 is CASSSWDRGGTEAFF. CDR3 in DNA: TGTGCCAGCAGCTCATGGGACAGGGGGGGCACTGAAGCTTTCTTT.

The chain uses TRBV2 and TRBJ1-2, with D uncertain. The CDR3 has 14 residues. Trimming left V 2 bases short and J 2 bases short, with 9 bases between. Germline CDR1 reads SNHLY; CDR2 reads FYNNEI. The CDR3 nucleotides are TGTGCCAGCAGTGAATCTCCGGGGAACTATGGCTACACCTTC. It translates to CASSESPGNYGYTF.

The rearrangement links TRBV27 to TRBJ2-2; 7 bases match TRBD1. Trimming at V came to 6 bases and at J to 10 bases, leaving 5 bases not matched to a gene. Looked up from germline, CDR1 is MNHEY and CDR2 is SMNVEV (reference sequence). This CDR3 has 12 amino acids. Written as DNA, the CDR3 is TGTGCCAGCAGGCGACAGGGAGAGGAGCTGTTTTTT. Protein: CASRRQGEELFF.